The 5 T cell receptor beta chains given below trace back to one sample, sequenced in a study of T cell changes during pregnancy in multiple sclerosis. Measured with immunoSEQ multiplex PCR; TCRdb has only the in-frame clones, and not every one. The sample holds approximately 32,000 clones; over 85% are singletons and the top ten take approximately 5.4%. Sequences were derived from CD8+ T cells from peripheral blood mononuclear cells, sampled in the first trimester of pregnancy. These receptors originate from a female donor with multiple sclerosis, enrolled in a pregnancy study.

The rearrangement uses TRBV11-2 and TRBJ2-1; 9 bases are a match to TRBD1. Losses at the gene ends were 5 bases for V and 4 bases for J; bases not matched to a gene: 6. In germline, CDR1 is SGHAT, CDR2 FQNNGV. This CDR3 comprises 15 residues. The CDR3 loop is CASSQWGTGYNEQFF. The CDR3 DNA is TGTGCCAGCAGCCAATGGGGGACAGGGTACAATGAGCAGTTCTTC.

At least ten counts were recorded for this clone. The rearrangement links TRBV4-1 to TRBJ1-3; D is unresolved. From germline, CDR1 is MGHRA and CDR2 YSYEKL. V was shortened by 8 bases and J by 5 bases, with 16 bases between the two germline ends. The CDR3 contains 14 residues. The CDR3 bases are TGCGCCAGCTCATTGACTATTATAAGAAACACCATATATTTT. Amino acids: CASSLTIIRNTIYF.

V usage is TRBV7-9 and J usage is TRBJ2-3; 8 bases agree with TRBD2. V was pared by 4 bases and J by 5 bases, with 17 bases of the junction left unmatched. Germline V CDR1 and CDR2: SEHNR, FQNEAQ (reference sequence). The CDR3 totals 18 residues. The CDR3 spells CASSSPRLSQREIDTQYF. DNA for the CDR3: TGTGCCAGCAGCTCCCCTAGGCTAAGTCAGCGGGAGATAGATACGCAGTATTTT.

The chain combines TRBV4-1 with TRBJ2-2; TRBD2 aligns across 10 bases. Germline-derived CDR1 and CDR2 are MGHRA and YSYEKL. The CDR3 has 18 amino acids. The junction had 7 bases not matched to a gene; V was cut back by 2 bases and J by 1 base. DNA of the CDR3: TGCGCCAGCAGCCAAACTGGGACTAGCGCCGAGAACACCGGGGAGCTGTTTTTT. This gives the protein CASSQTGTSAENTGELFF.

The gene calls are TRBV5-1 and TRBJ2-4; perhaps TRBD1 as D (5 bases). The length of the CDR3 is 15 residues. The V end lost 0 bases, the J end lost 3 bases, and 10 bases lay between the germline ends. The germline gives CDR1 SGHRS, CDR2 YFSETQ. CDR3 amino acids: CASSLAQEVKNIQYF. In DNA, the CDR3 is TGCGCCAGCAGCTTGGCACAGGAAGTCAAAAACATTCAGTACTTC.